This entry describes one T cell receptor (beta chain). This clonotype appeared a few times. Its recognized antigen is unknown. Base qualities are missing; no much larger clone stands one base away. Sequencing relied on an Illumina NovaSeq 6000. Using 5'RACE with constant-segment primers, TCRalpha and TCRbeta cDNA libraries were constructed, with sample barcodes and unique molecular identifiers added in the process. RNA was extracted from every sample with Trizol reagent. Amplification of the libraries took two PCR steps, and the second step added a second sample barcode plus Illumina TruSeq adapters. Sequencing of libraries was performed on an Illumina NovaSeq with 2 x 150 bp paired-end reads. The study's own analysis went as follows. The reads were demultiplexed and collapsed into UMI-guided consensus sequences using migec v1.2.7. Using mixcr v2.1.11, the UMI consensuses were aligned to TRA and TRB V and J templates and assembled into clonotypes. Clonotypes were classified as expanded or contracted when called significant by both edgeR and NoisET, with noise models trained on biological replicates. For edgeR calls, the cutoffs were a false discovery rate-adjusted p below 0.01 and a log2 fold-change threshold of 1. PCA with hierarchical clustering of max-normalized trajectories of the 1000 most abundant clonotypes was used as exploratory dynamics analysis. The CD4 or CD8 phenotype of responding clones was assigned using the separately sequenced CD4+ and CD8+ repertoires. TCRdb trimmed the raw reads at Q25, called clones with MiXCR and kept productive beta chains. Rows with a matching CDR3 protein are joined into one entry that keeps the most common DNA and genes. Clone size and V and J calls follow TCRdb, not the original study. For this sample there are roughly 350,000 distinct CDR3 sequences; 12% to 15% appear just once. 20% to 25% of the sample belongs to the ten largest clones.

Cut back by 3 bases and 5 bases, the V and J ends lie 10 bases apart. The CDR3 contains 14 residues, cysteine and phenylalanine counted. Only the CDR3 DNA stays, 42 bases, in frame from base 1. The germline V gene gives CDR1 as SNHLY and CDR2 as FYNNEI. The data are from a study of T-cell memory formation after mild COVID-19 listed by TCRdb under 2021. General notes on the study: TCR sequence clusters from the two donors were largely donor specific. In a couple of donors, T-cell clones that expanded and contracted after mild COVID-19 were tracked by sequencing TCRalpha and TCRbeta repertoires over time. The cohort was made up of two young adult volunteers, one female and one male, who were previously healthy. Study-wide findings and limitations: Contracting CD4+ clones turned up mainly in the CM and EM memory subsets, whereas EMRA was where CD8+ clones were enriched. The detection of some responding clones in pre-infection memory suggests that pre-existing cross-reactive memory T cells joined the SARS-CoV-2 response. The second-wave clones that peaked on day 37 were not confirmed to be SARS-CoV-2 specific. The study included only a couple of mild cases, and larger cohorts that include severe cases with pre-infection samples were judged to be necessary. From day 15 to 85, contracting clones showed balanced CD4/CD8 phenotypes, whereas a second wave of clones that expanded from day 15 to 37 leaned towards CD4+.

Ficoll-Paque density gradient centrifugation was used to isolate PBMCs. The V and J segments used are TRBV2 and TRBJ2-2; matching of 5 bases hints at TRBD1 as the D gene. The clonotype was recovered from a man between 18 and 35 years old who had mild COVID-19 (a few samples of this study predate the infection). The sample titles of this study are shuffled in the database, so cell type and time point are left out; the donor was told from shared clones. The specimen sequenced was PBMCs or a T cell subset sorted from them (not recorded which). CDR3 protein: CASSDLPGTGELFF. In nucleotides, the sequence is TGTGCCAGCAGTGATCTTCCAGGGACCGGGGAGCTGTTTTTT.